This T cell receptor beta chain comes out of a study of T cells in women clearing cervical HPV infection. Study context: Cases: HPV16-related CIN3 or worse on histology, a couple of invasive cancers. HLA type could not be excluded as a confounder.

Study results and caveats: CIN3+ cases had significantly higher TCR repertoire richness than controls, but evenness did not differ.

immunoSEQ multiplex PCR used an average of around 1,200 ng genomic DNA. Sequencing used immunoSEQ multiplex PCR; TCRdb keeps in-frame clones, though not all of them. The sample has 20,000 to 30,000 clones, and its top ten clones hold 6.6%. To note about this clone: Its specificity is unknown. The read ends 3 residues early relative to the CDR3; the germline J gene fills the gap.

This CDR3 has 15 amino acids. Trimming removed 6 bases from V and 2 bases from J, with 17 bases in between. Germline V gene sequence: CDR1 DFQATT, CDR2 SNEGSKA (reference sequence). The material sequenced was blood buffy coat. The J gene is TRBJ2-1, the V gene TRBV20-1; perhaps TRBD1 as D (5 bases). The sequence was obtained from a woman aged 18 to 75 with a cervical HPV16 infection that either progressed to CIN3+ or cleared (not recorded which). The CDR3 DNA, read in part, is TGCAGTGCCCCAAGGGGCGTGCGACCCTACAATGAG. This gives the protein CSAPRGVRPYNE. The full CDR3 protein is CSAPRGVRPYNEQFF.